This T cell receptor beta chain was profiled in a study of cytomegalovirus exposure and HLA in healthy donors (dated by TCRdb to between 2016 and 2019). General notes on the study: An earlier analysis of 587 of the donors reported about 280 Gb of sequence data and 117 million unique TCR beta sequences obtained from about 179 million T cells. About 310 gigabases of sequencing data and tens of millions of unique TCR sequences were included in an early release covering around 650 HLA-typed donors. The genetic ancestry cluster associated with self-reported Caucasian donors included around four fifths of the approximately 410 genotyped donors. The study was designed to test whether signatures of past pathogen exposure could be identified by cataloging public T cell receptors. The study profiled the T cell repertoires of about 640 subjects by immunosequencing and related them to cytomegalovirus serostatus. A separate validation cohort of 100 to 150 different subjects was used in addition to the 666-subject first cohort. To predict cytomegalovirus infection status, the study brought together high-throughput TCR immunosequencing, statistical association of individual TCRs with disease status, and machine learning. To study patterns of TCR occurrence, a later analysis re-analyzed previously published TCR beta repertoires from 666 donors and added high-resolution HLA genotyping. In the later analysis, no new phenotypic data were used to find candidate immune exposures; instead, reliance was placed on TCR beta sequences and their occurrence across donors. An earlier analysis of around 580 of the donors used high-throughput TCR beta sequencing to judge whether each TCR beta V gene segment behaved as functional or pseudogenic. Donor age, sex, ethnicity and CMV serostatus were compiled alongside the repertoire data. A later genetic analysis used genome-wide SNP genotypes for about 65% of the 666 donors, treating that subset as a discovery cohort. Every repertoire in the discovery cohort had been generated on one and the same sequencing platform. Class I and class II HLA loci were covered by the typing at four-digit resolution. Typing coverage differed by locus: A, B, C, DRB1 and DQB1 were typed in roughly 620-640 donors, DQA1 in 500 to 550, DPA1 in 600 to 610, and DPB1 in approximately 450. Because of strong linkage in the cohort, five DR-DQ haplotypes were treated as single units for association and clustering. Among 398 genotyped donors of the cohort, an average of about 240,000 unique TCR beta nucleotide sequences were sequenced per donor, roughly 20% of them non-productive.

The cohort consisted of 670 or so healthy bone marrow donors. At the time of sampling, every cohort member was nominally healthy, though immune exposures that went unrecorded were likely present. The donor was CMV seronegative and was included in the group of 352 seronegative cohort members. Every donor gave a peripheral blood sample, and the peripheral blood mononuclear cells from that sample were used for TCR beta sequencing. Genomic DNA was extracted from the blood cell samples with the Qiagen DNeasy Blood Extraction Kit. Library method: the immunoSEQ multiplex PCR assay. The multiplex PCR relied on a mix of 60 forward primers for TCR Vbeta segments and 13 reverse primers for TCR Jbeta segments. Amplification of the CDR3 region of rearranged TCR beta genes was performed with a multiplex PCR assay on genomic DNA. The Illumina HiSeq System was used to sequence the amplified TCR beta libraries as 87-base-pair reads. The original methods were these. Across the 600 to 700 repertoires, a later analysis counted tens of millions of unique TCR beta chains, roughly 11 million of which were shared by at least two donors. To remove PCR and sequencing errors, raw reads were error-corrected and collapsed into unique sequences using a nearest-neighbor algorithm that merged closely related sequences. To assign V, D and J gene segments, CDR3 sequences were aligned to IMGT reference sequences. For a sequence to be retained, at least a six-nucleotide match to both a V gene segment and a J gene segment was required. Rearrangements were called productive when the CDR3 lacked stop codons and stayed in frame with V and J; all others were non-productive. Following IMGT convention, CDR3 was defined as the stretch from the second conserved V-encoded cysteine to the conserved J-encoded phenylalanine. The earlier analysis of about 530 of the donors excluded any sequence lacking an unambiguous match to a single V gene segment. An earlier analysis of some 610 of the donors called V segments functional above 56.7% productive rearrangements and segregating when the between-donor standard deviation exceeded 5%. A statistical classification framework was built to diagnose cytomegalovirus status from the catalog of TCR beta chain sequences. A later analysis assigned V and J genes by comparing TCR nucleotide sequences with IMGT/GENE-DB human TR gene sequences. Using the TCRdist pipeline, a later analysis assigned CDR3 sequences along with most-parsimonious VDJ recombination scenarios. In a later analysis, each TCR beta chain was defined by its CDR3 amino acid sequence together with its V-gene family, and reads lacking a unique V-gene family were excluded. A later analysis removed roughly 590 highly shared, low-generation-probability nucleotide sequences to deal with suspected cross-contamination and a sequencing artifact. For each public chain, a later analysis derived a clonal expansion index from normalized ranks of inferred template counts within each repertoire. In a later analysis, generation probabilities were computed with a VDJ recombination model fitted to out-of-frame rearrangements, and the resulting probabilities were checked against IGoR. In a later analysis, TCR-TCR, TCR-HLA and TCR-CMV co-occurrence was scored with hypergeometric tests, and a repertoire-size bias correction was applied to TCR pairs. In a later analysis, false discovery rates were estimated by permuting HLA or CMV assignments 20 times. In a later analysis, co-occurring TCRs were grouped using DBSCAN, with TCRdist sequence similarity added in when clustering inside HLA-allele-positive subsets. Repertoires with fewer than 30,000 or more than 120,000 public chains were left out of co-occurrence clustering, as were five repertoires with anomalous nucleotide sharing. Held by TCRdb, this immuneACCESS table contains in-frame sequences only and omits some clones. Under half of the omission traces to an unresolved V gene where checked; the cause of the rest is unknown. That table furnishes V, J and clone size, whereas the DNA furnished D and trimming. Within this sample are approximately 110,000 clones, with about 81% of them counted one time only. Less than 2.5% of the sample is held by the ten biggest clonotypes.

Broader findings and caveats from the paper: Sequencing depth was assumed to be roughly uniform across donors in the presence/absence analyses, though that assumption may not hold. In the study, some 180 TCR beta chains were listed as associated with cytomegalovirus. In vitro tests confirmed that a few of the cytomegalovirus-associated TCR beta chains recognize cytomegalovirus antigens. A further reported finding was that TCR beta sequences accurately predicted the HLA-A and HLA-B alleles for most subjects in the first cohort. Because counts were too low, 15 or so rarely observed V segments, including chromosome 9 orphons, were excluded from the earlier analysis of 587 of the donors. An earlier analysis of 450 to 750 of the donors showed that most TCR beta V segments appeared in productive rearrangements either about 87% or about 30% of the time, which broadly matched IMGT annotations. According to the authors, the approach could potentially be generalized to other disease states and immunological phenotypes. The sequencing pipeline was judged likely to have produced a cluster of highly shared sequence variants as a technical artifact. Compared with equally common non-associated chains, HLA-associated TCR beta chains in a later analysis were more clonally expanded and had lower generation probabilities. In a later genetic analysis, a missense DCLRE1C variant was associated with V-gene and J-gene trimming of TCR beta chains, and the association was replicated in an independent cohort. When HLA alleles, especially DR and DQ, strongly co-occurred, TCR associations were difficult to assign to individual alleles. Linkage disequilibrium might explain the correlated functional status among segregating V segments, but an unknown experimental factor could not be excluded. The only immune exposure information available for the cohort was CMV serostatus. The classifier was reported to diagnose cytomegalovirus status with high specificity and sensitivity in both the original and validation cohorts. The cohort was sequenced for TCR beta chains only, and without alpha or paired-chain data the features that could be detected were limited. At a false discovery rate of 0.05, a later analysis linked around 17,000 TCR beta sequences to specific HLA alleles. A later analysis found that TCR association rates varied across HLA loci, with DRB1 alleles showing the most associated TCRs and HLA-C alleles the fewest. In a later genetic analysis, fewer N-insertions in productive TCRs were reported among donors in an Asian-associated ancestry cluster than the 666-donor mean. Because some donors lacked HLA typing at each locus, the association tests relied only on the typed subset. Several of the top co-occurrence clusters appeared to be linked to parvovirus B19, influenza, CMV and Epstein-Barr virus, according to a later analysis. A later analysis found that most CMV-associated TCR beta chains appeared HLA-restricted, with HLA associations seemingly driven largely by CMV exposure. Most TCR sequences were seen in very few donors, while some public TCRs were found in many individuals.

This clone was counted a few times. The target of this receptor is not known. It has no much larger one-base neighbor in the sample; base qualities were not kept. The sample taken for sequencing was PBMCs. The receptor's source is a man aged 30 to 45 in good health and CMV-seronegative.

This receptor has the CDR3 CASRGGPGNTIYF. The DNA sequence is given as TGTGCCAGCAGGGGGGGTCCTGGAAACACCATATATTTT. The rearrangement combines TRBV6-5 with TRBJ1-3; a weak D assignment points to TRBD1 (5 bases agree). Between the V and J ends, shortened by 6 bases and 2 bases respectively, the junction contains 8 bases. Based on the germline V gene, the CDR1 and CDR2 sequences are MNHEY and SVGAGI. The CDR3, from cysteine to phenylalanine, totals 13 residues. Of all the DNA, just the CDR3 is kept, 39 bases in frame from base 1.